The text below deals with one T cell receptor (beta chain). Its antigen remains unidentified. The sample originates from a study of T cell responses to AZD1222 COVID-19 vaccine. Turning to the study itself: Second doses that came at about 4 or about 12 weeks were put together.

The CDR3 extends over 12 amino acids. Germline V gene lookup returns CDR1 LGHDT and CDR2 YNNKEL (reference sequence). V lost 0 bases and J lost 8, with 7 bases in between. Study-level points and caveats: The study reported that nearly half of spike-specific TCRs target unmutated variant regions. Just 5 or 6 AZD1222 recipients tested seropositive at baseline. The donor group comprised mostly white British people and more females; the analysis possibly underestimated clonal diversity.

Produced via immunoSEQ multiplex PCR; TCRdb's table is partial and in-frame only. The profile shows around 130,000 clones, around 94% of them singletons. The sequences come from peripheral blood, collected on day 0 of AZD1222 vaccination. The chain combines TRBV3-1 (or the pseudogene TRBV3-2) with TRBJ1-1; no definite D call. The TCR was taken from an adult in good health. CDR3: CASSQDEAEAFF. The CDR3 nucleotides are TGTGCCAGCAGCCAAGATGAGGCAGAAGCTTTCTTT.